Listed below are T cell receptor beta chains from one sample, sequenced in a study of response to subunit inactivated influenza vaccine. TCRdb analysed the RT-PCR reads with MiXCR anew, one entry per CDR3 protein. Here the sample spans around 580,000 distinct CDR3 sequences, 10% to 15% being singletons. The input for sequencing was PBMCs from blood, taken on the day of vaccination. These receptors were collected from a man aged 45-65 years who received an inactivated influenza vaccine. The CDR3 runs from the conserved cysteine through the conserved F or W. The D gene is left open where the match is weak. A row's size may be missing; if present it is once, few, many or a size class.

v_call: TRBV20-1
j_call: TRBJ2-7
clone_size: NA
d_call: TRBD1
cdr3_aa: CSAWTDRAYEQYF
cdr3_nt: TGCAGTGCTTGGACTGACAGGGCCTACGAGCAGTACTTC

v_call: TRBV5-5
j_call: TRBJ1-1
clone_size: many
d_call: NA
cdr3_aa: CASSFNRNTEAFF
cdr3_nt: TGTGCCAGCAGCTTTAACAGAAACACTGAAGCTTTCTTT

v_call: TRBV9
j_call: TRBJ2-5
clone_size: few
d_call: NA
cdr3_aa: CASSVALNIEETQYF
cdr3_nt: TGTGCCAGCAGCGTAGCTCTAAATATCGAGGAGACCCAGTACTTC

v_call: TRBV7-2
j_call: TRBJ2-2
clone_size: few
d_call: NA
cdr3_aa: CASATGANTGELFF
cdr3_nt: TGTGCCAGTGCGACGGGGGCAAACACCGGGGAGCTGTTTTTT

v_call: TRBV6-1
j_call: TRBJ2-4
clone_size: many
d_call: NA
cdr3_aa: CASKRSAKNIQYF
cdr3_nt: TGTGCCAGCAAGCGGTCCGCCAAAAACATTCAGTACTTC

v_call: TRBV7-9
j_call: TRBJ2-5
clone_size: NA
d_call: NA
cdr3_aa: CASSFEGYQETQYF
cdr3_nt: TGTGCCAGCAGCTTCGAAGGCTACCAAGAGACCCAGTACTTC

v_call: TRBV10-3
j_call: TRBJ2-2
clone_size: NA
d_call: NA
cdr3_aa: CATRRGGANTGELFF
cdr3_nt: TGTGCCACCCGACGGGGCGGCGCGAACACCGGGGAGCTGTTTTTT

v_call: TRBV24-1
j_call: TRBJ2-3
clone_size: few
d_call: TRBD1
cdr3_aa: CATSSRQGDSTDTQYF
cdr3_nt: TGTGCCACCTCAAGCCGACAGGGGGATTCCACAGATACGCAGTATTTT

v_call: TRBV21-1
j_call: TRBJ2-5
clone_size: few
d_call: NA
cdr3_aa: CASSKVSRSYQETQYF
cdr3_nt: TGTGCCAGCAGCAAAGTGAGCCGGTCGTACCAAGAGACCCAGTACTTC

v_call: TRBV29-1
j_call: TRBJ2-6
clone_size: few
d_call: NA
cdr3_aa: CSVAISSGANVLTF
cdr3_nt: TGCAGCGTTGCCATTAGCTCTGGGGCCAACGTCCTGACTTTC

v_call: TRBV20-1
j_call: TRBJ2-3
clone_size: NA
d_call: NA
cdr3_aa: CSARSGSWSDTQYF
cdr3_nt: TGCAGTGCTAGGTCCGGGAGTTGGTCAGATACGCAGTATTTT

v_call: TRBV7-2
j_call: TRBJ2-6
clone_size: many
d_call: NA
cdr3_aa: CASSPRGSGANVLTF
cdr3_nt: TGTGCCAGCAGTCCCCGAGGCTCTGGGGCCAACGTCCTGACTTTC

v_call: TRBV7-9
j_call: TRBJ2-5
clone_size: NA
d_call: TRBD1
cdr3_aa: CASSSDRVWETQYF
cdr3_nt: TGTGCCAGCAGCTCCGACAGGGTTTGGGAGACCCAGTACTTC

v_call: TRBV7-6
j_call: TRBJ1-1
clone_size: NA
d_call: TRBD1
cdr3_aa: CASSLRTGGHTEAFF
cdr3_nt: TGTGCCAGCAGCCTAAGGACAGGGGGCCACACTGAAGCTTTCTTT

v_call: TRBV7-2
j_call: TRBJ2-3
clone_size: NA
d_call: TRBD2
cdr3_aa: CASSLALAGQDTQYF
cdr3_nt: TGTGCCAGCAGCTTAGCTCTAGCGGGGCAAGATACGCAGTATTTT

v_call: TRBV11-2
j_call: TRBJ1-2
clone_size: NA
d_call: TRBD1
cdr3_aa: CASRKGAQGGYTF
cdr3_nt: TGTGCCAGCAGGAAGGGGGCCCAGGGAGGCTACACCTTC

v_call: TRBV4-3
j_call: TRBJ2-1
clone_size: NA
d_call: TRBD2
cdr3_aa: CASSPSGLAGVMNEQFF
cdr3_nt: TGCGCCAGCAGCCCCAGCGGCCTAGCGGGAGTTATGAATGAGCAGTTCTTC

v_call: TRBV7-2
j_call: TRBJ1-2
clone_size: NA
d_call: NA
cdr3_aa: CASSLDTGWSGNGYTF
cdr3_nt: TGTGCCAGCAGCTTAGACACTGGGTGGAGTGGGAATGGCTACACCTTC

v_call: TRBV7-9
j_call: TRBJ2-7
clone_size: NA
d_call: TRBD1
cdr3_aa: CASSSFGGTGVFEQYF
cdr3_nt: TGTGCCAGCAGCTCCTTCGGAGGGACAGGGGTTTTCGAGCAGTACTTC

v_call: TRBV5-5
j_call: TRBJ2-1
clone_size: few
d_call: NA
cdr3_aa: CASRSGQVKEQFF
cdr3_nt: TGTGCCAGCAGATCTGGACAAGTCAAAGAGCAGTTCTTC

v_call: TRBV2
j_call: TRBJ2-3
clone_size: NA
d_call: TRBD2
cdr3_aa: CASTERLAGGVTLTDTQYF
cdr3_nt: TGTGCCAGCACCGAAAGGCTAGCGGGGGGCGTAACCCTTACAGATACGCAGTATTTT

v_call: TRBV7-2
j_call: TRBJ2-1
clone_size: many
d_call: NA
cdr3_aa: CASSLESHPVNEQFF
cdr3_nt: TGTGCCAGCAGCTTAGAGTCCCACCCTGTCAATGAGCAGTTCTTC

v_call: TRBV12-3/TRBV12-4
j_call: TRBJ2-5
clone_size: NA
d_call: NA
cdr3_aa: CASSPGSPLQETQYF
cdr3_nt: TGTGCCAGCAGCCCCGGGTCACCCCTACAAGAGACCCAGTACTTC

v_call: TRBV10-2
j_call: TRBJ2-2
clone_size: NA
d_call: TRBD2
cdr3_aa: CASSEVGGDTGELFF
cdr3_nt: TGCGCCAGCAGTGAGGTCGGGGGGGACACCGGGGAGCTGTTTTTT

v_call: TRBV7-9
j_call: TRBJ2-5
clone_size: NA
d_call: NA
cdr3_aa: CASSHRAYQETQYF
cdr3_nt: TGTGCCAGCAGCCACCGGGCATACCAAGAGACCCAGTACTTC

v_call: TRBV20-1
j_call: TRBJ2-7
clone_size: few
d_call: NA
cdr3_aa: CSAARQVPHEQYF
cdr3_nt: TGCAGTGCTGCCCGACAGGTTCCCCACGAGCAGTACTTC

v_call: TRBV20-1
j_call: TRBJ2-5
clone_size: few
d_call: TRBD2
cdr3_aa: CSAIPVTSAGETQYF
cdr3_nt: TGCAGTGCTATCCCCGTGACTAGCGCCGGGGAGACCCAGTACTTC

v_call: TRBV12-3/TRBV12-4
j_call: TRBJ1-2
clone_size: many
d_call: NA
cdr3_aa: CASSLTGNYGYTF
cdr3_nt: TGTGCCAGCAGTTTAACAGGGAACTATGGCTACACCTTC

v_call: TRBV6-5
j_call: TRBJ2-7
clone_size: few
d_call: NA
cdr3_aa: CASSYGGAKSYEQYF
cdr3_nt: TGTGCCAGCAGTTACGGGGGGGCCAAATCCTACGAGCAGTACTTC

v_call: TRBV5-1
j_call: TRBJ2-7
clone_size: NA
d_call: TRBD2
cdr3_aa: CASSLRRESAYEQYF
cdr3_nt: TGCGCCAGCAGCTTACGGCGGGAGTCCGCCTACGAGCAGTACTTC

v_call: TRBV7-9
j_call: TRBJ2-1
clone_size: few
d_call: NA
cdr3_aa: CASSLQTSPNTYNEQFF
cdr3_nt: TGTGCCAGCAGCTTACAAACTAGCCCTAATACCTACAATGAGCAGTTCTTC

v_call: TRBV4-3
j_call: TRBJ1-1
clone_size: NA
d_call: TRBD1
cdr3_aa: CASSRQGTDTEAFF
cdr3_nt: TGCGCCAGCAGCAGACAGGGGACTGACACTGAAGCTTTCTTT

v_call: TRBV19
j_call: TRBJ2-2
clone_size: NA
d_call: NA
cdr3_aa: CASSITSKGTGELFF
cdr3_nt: TGTGCCAGTAGTATTACTAGCAAGGGCACCGGGGAGCTGTTTTTT

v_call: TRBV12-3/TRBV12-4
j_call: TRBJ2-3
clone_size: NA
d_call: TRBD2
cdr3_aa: CASSPLLAGGSTDTQYF
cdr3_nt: TGTGCCAGCAGTCCCTTGTTAGCGGGGGGTAGCACAGATACGCAGTATTTT

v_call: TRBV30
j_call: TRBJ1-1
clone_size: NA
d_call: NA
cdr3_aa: CAWTLLGYGAFF
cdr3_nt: TGTGCCTGGACCTTACTGGGGTACGGAGCTTTCTTT

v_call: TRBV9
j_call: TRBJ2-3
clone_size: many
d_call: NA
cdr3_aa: CASSVGAGPTDTQYF
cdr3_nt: TGTGCCAGCAGCGTAGGGGCGGGACCCACAGATACGCAGTATTTT

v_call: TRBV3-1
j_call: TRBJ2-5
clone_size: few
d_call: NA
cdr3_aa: CASSQEGRGIYGTQYF
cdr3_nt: TGTGCCAGCAGCCAAGAAGGTCGGGGGATTTATGGGACCCAGTACTTC

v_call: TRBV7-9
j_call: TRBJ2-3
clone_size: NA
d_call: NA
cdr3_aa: CASSLSIGADTQYF
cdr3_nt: TGTGCCAGCAGCTTAAGTATCGGGGCAGATACGCAGTATTTT

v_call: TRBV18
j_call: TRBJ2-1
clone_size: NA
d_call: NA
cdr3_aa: CASSPGRNNEQFF
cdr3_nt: TGTGCCAGCTCCCCGGGGCGAAACAATGAGCAGTTCTTC

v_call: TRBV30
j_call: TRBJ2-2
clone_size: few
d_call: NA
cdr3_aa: CAWSPKQVGTGELFF
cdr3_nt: TGTGCCTGGAGTCCTAAGCAGGTCGGCACCGGGGAGCTGTTTTTT

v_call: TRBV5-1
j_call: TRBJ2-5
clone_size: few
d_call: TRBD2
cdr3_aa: CASSLSLAGAETQYF
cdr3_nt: TGCGCCAGCAGCTTGAGCTTAGCGGGGGCAGAGACCCAGTACTTC

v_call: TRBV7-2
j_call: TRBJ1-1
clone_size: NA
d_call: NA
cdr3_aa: CASSLGLGAKNTEAFF
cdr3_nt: TGTGCCAGCAGCTTAGGGCTGGGGGCAAAAAACACTGAAGCTTTCTTT

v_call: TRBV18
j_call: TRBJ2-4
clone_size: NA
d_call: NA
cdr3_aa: CASSPPGDPKNIQYF
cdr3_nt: TGTGCCAGCTCACCTCCAGGAGATCCCAAAAACATTCAGTACTTC

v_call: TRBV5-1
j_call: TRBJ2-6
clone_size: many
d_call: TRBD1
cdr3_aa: CASSSTGAGANVLTF
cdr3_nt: TGCGCCAGCAGCTCCACAGGGGCAGGGGCCAACGTCCTGACTTTC

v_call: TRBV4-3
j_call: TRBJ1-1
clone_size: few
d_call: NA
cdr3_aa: CASSQIRDDTEAFF
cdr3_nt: TGCGCCAGCAGCCAAATTCGGGACGACACTGAAGCTTTCTTT

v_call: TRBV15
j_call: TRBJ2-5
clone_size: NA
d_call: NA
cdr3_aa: CATSRDTRQETEYF
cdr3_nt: TGTGCCACCAGCAGAGACACGCGGCAGGAGACCGAGTACTTC

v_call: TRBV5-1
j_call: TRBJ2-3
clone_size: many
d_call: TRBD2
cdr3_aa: CASSSSGGASTDTQYF
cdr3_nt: TGCGCCAGCAGCTCTAGCGGGGGGGCTAGCACAGATACGCAGTATTTT

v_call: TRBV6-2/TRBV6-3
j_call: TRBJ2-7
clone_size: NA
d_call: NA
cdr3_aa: CASSYVARSYEQYF
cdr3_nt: TGTGCCAGCAGTTATGTTGCCAGATCCTACGAGCAGTACTTC

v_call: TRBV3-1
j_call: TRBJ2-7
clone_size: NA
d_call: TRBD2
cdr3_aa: CASSQGTRSYEQYF
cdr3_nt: TGTGCCAGCAGCCAAGGGACTAGGTCCTACGAGCAGTACTTC

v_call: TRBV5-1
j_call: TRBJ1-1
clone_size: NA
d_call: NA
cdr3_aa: CASSPTGTEAFF
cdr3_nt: TGCGCCAGCAGCCCGACAGGCACTGAAGCTTTCTTT

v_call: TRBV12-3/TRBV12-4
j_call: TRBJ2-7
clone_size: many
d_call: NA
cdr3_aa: CASSSGISEQYF
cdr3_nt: TGTGCCAGCAGTTCAGGGATTAGCGAGCAGTACTTC

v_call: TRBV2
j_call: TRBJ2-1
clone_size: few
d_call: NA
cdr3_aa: CASSRGHNNEQFF
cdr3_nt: TGTGCCAGCAGTCGAGGACACAACAATGAGCAGTTCTTC

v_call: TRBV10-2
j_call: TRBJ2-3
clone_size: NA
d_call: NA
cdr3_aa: CASCRVGIADTQYF
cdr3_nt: TGCGCCAGCTGCAGGGTGGGCATCGCAGATACGCAGTATTTT

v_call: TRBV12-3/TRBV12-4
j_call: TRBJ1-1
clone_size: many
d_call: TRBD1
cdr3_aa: CASSRQGASEAFF
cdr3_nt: TGTGCCAGCAGCCGACAGGGGGCCTCTGAAGCTTTCTTT

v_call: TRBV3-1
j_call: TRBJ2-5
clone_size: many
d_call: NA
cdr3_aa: CASSRRDPSYQETQYF
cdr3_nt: TGTGCCAGCAGCAGGAGGGACCCATCGTACCAAGAGACCCAGTACTTC